These T cell receptor beta chains were read from a single sample in a study of beta chain features in type 1 diabetes. The method was immunoSEQ multiplex PCR; TCRdb's version includes in-frame clones alone and lacks a portion of them. The table records approximately 240,000 clones, approximately 16% of them present only once. The sample comprised naive CD4+ T cells from blood. These receptors were taken from a man younger than 45 with type 1 diabetes. CDR3s include the opening cysteine and the closing phenylalanine or tryptophan. A D gene is named only where the DNA matches it firmly. Expanded clones are given a class, and other clones once, few, many or no size at all.

J gene,V gene,D gene,clone size,CDR3 protein,CDR3 DNA
TRBJ2-5,TRBV2,.,few,CASTSRVQETQYF,TGTGCCAGCACTTCCAGGGTGCAAGAGACCCAGTACTTC
TRBJ2-2,TRBV9,.,few,CASSQVGAGVNTGELFF,TGTGCCAGCTCCCAAGTGGGGGCGGGAGTCAACACCGGGGAGCTGTTTTTT
TRBJ2-5,TRBV4-3,TRBD1,few,CASSQMTGNQETQYF,TGCGCCAGCAGCCAAATGACAGGGAATCAAGAGACCCAGTACTTC
TRBJ2-7,TRBV21-1,.,.,CASSKFQRGHYEQYF,TGTGCCAGCAGCAAATTCCAGCGGGGCCACTACGAGCAGTACTTC
TRBJ2-1,TRBV9,TRBD2,.,CASSGVGTSGYNEQFF,TGTGCCAGCAGCGGGGTTGGGACTAGCGGTTACAATGAGCAGTTCTTC
TRBJ2-7,TRBV13,.,.,CASSFREYSSYEQYF,TGTGCCAGCAGCTTTAGGGAATATAGCTCCTACGAGCAGTACTTC
TRBJ2-7,TRBV28,TRBD1,.,CASSPLRDGTGISYEQYF,TGTGCCAGCAGTCCTTTACGCGACGGGACAGGGATATCGTACGAGCAGTACTTC
TRBJ2-5,TRBV5-1,TRBD1,.,CASSLGQNKETQYF,TGCGCCAGCAGCCTGGGACAGAACAAAGAGACCCAGTACTTC
TRBJ2-7,TRBV18,.,.,CASSQSEGAASYEQYF,TGTGCCAGCTCACAGTCAGAAGGGGCGGCCTCCTACGAGCAGTACTTC
TRBJ1-2,TRBV18,TRBD1,.,CASSAIQGPYGYTF,TGTGCCAGCTCCGCGATACAGGGGCCCTATGGCTACACCTTC
TRBJ2-7,TRBV6-1,TRBD2,.,CASSEALTSGNTPYEQYF,TGTGCCAGCAGTGAAGCGTTGACTAGCGGGAATACCCCCTACGAGCAGTACTTC
TRBJ2-3,TRBV7-2,.,.,CASSLSALSTDTQYF,TGTGCCAGCAGCTTATCTGCCTTGAGCACAGATACGCAGTATTTT
TRBJ2-2,TRBV29-1,TRBD2,few,CSVGEGWGTGELFF,TGCAGCGTTGGGGAGGGCTGGGGCACCGGGGAGCTGTTTTTT
TRBJ1-1,TRBV29-1,TRBD1,.,CSVTGTVNTEAFF,TGCAGCGTGACCGGGACAGTGAACACTGAAGCTTTCTTT
TRBJ2-3,TRBV30,.,few,CAWTAPGGFSTDTQYF,TGTGCCTGGACCGCGCCGGGTGGCTTTAGCACAGATACGCAGTATTTT
TRBJ2-5,TRBV29-1,.,few,CSVGVGGGETQYF,TGCAGCGTTGGAGTAGGGGGTGGAGAGACCCAGTACTTC